Below, 3 T cell receptor beta chains from the same sample are listed, as sequenced in a study of blood T cell repertoires in COVID-19. Repertoires were generated with immunoSEQ multiplex PCR, while TCRdb's copy carries only in-frame clones and drops some. Among around 190,000 clones listed, 75% to 90% were seen once. The sequenced sample consisted of PBMCs or T cells enriched from blood (not recorded which). The receptors shown here come from a man aged 35-49 years who had recovered from COVID-19.

This sequence joins TRBV6-6 and TRBJ1-1, with D possibly matching TRBD1 (5 bases). The CDR3 has 17 residues. The V gene's germline CDR1 is MNHNY and CDR2 SVGAGI (reference sequence). With 5 bases removed from V and 0 bases from J, the gap between germline ends came to 19 bases. The CDR3 spells CASSQPVRGVMNTEAFF. In nucleotides, the CDR3 is TGTGCCAGCAGTCAACCAGTCCGGGGGGTAATGAACACTGAAGCTTTCTTT.

The CDR3, as DNA: TGTGCCAGCAGCAGAAGTGGCCAGGGCCAATACTACGAGCAGTACTTC. Protein product: CASSRSGQGQYYEQYF. The chain carries TRBV3-1 (or the pseudogene TRBV3-2) and TRBJ2-7, with a tentative D call TRBD1 (5 bases). Germline lookup yields CDR1 LGHDT and CDR2 YNNKEL (reference sequence). V lost 5 bases and J lost 3, with 20 bases in between. The CDR3 contains 16 residues.

The genes are TRBV10-1 and TRBJ1-2; weak D call: TRBD1 (5 bases). There are 13 residues in the CDR3. Trimming stripped 0 bases from V and 7 bases from J, with 9 bases between. The germline CDR1 and CDR2 sequences are WNHNN and SYGVQD (reference sequence). CDR3 protein: CASSESGGRGYTF. In DNA, the CDR3 is TGCGCCAGCAGTGAGTCGGGGGGTCGTGGCTACACCTTC.